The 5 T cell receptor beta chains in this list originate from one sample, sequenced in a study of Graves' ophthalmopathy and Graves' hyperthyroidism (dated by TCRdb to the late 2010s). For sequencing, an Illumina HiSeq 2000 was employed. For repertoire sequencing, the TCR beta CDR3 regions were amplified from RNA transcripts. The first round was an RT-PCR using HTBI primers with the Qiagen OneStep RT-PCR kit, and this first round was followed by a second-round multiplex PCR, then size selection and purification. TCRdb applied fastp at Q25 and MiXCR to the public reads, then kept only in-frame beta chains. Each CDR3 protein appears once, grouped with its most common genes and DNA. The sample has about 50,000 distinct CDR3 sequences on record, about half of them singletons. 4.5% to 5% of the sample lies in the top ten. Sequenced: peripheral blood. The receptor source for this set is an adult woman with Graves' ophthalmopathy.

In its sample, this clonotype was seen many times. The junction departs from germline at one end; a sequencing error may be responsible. The CDR3 sequence: CASSADRGGSTIYF. The CDR3 nucleotides read TGTGCCAGCAGCGCGGACAGGGGAGGAAGCACCATATATTTT. The gene calls are TRBV6-1 and TRBJ1-3, with 9 bases matching TRBD1. The CDR3 contains 14 residues. Germline values: CDR1 MNHNS, CDR2 SASEGT.

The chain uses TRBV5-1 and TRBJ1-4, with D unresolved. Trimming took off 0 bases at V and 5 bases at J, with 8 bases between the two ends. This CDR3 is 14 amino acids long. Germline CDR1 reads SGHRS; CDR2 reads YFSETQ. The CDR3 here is CASSLGAYNEKLFF. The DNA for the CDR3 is TGCGCCAGCAGCTTGGGAGCGTACAATGAAAAACTGTTTTTT.

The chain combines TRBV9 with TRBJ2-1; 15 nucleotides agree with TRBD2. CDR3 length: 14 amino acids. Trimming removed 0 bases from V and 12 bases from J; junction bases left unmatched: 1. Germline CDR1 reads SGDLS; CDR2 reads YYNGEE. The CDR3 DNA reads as TGTGCCAGCAGCGTAGTGGGACTAGCGGGAGGGCAGTTCTTC. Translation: CASSVVGLAGGQFF.

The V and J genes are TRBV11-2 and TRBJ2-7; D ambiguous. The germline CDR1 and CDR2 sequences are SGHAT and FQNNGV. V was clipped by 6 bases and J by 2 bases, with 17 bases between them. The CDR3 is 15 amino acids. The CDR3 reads CASRARREETYEQYF. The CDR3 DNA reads TGTGCCAGCAGGGCTCGGAGAGAAGAAACCTACGAGCAGTACTTC.

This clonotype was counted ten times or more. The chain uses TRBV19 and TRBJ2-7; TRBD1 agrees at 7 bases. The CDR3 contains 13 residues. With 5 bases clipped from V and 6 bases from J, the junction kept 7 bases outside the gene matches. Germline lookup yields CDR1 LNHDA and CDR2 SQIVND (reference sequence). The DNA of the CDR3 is TGTGCCAGTAGTGGGCTGACAGGGTCCGAGCAGTACTTC. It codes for CASSGLTGSEQYF.